The 32 T cell receptor beta chains below all came from one sample that was sequenced in a study of shared clonotypes between healthy human individuals. TCRdb's copy holds only in-frame clones and misses some; the assay was immunoSEQ multiplex PCR. The sample has about 980,000 clones, roughly 72% seen once. The sample was memory CD4+ T cells sorted from blood. Subset here: CD45RA-negative fraction. These receptors all come from a young man in good health.

The V and J genes are TRBV28 and TRBJ2-7, with 7 bases fitting TRBD1. Looked up from germline, CDR1 is MDHEN and CDR2 is SYDVKM. J gave up 2 bases and V 5 bases, and 6 bases lay outside the gene matches. This CDR3 comprises 14 residues. CDR3 sequence: CASSKGQAPYEQYF. The CDR3, as DNA: TGTGCCAGCAGTAAAGGACAGGCTCCCTACGAGCAGTACTTC.

This sequence joins TRBV28 and TRBJ1-3; D is ambiguous. Germline V gene lookup returns CDR1 MDHEN and CDR2 SYDVKM. V lost 8 bases and J lost 1, with 15 bases in between. The CDR3 sequence is 15 residues long. CDR3 sequence (DNA): TGTGCCAGCGGGTCCCCGCAGTTATCTGGAAACACCATATATTTT. Protein sequence: CASGSPQLSGNTIYF.

V is TRBV30 and J is TRBJ1-2; 9 nucleotides line up with TRBD1. The germline V gene has CDR1 GTSNPN and CDR2 SVGIG (reference sequence). CDR3 length: 13 amino acids. The V gene end was trimmed by 4 bases and the J gene end by 8 bases; junction bases not matched to a gene: 8. Here the CDR3 reads CAWNLQGAGGYTF. Written as DNA, the CDR3 is TGTGCCTGGAACCTACAGGGGGCGGGAGGCTACACCTTC.

The rearrangement joins TRBV13 to TRBJ2-7; D remains ambiguous. V lost 9 bases and J lost 2, with 2 bases in between. CDR1 is PRHDT, CDR2 FYEKMQ, per germline (reference sequence). The CDR3 length is 9 residues. The CDR3 region has the DNA TGTGCCAGACCCTACGAGCAGTACTTC. Translated, it gives CARPYEQYF.

This chain joins TRBV5-1 and TRBJ2-2; the match to TRBD2 covers 13 bases. CDR1 is SGHRS, CDR2 YFSETQ, per germline. The V segment lost 4 bases and the J segment 11 bases; nucleotides outside the gene matches: 14. The CDR3 totals 17 residues. For the CDR3, the DNA is TGCGCCAGCAGCCCACTTTCGAGACTAGCGGGGGGCCTCGAGCTGTTTTTT. It codes for CASSPLSRLAGGLELFF.

The chain's CDR3 is CASSVAFDQPQHF. The CDR3 DNA follows: TGTGCCAGCAGTGTTGCCTTTGATCAGCCCCAGCATTTT. The chain couples TRBV2 to TRBJ1-5; D not resolved. The V end was cut by 4 bases, the J end by 5 bases, with 9 bases between. Germline-derived CDR1 and CDR2 are SNHLY and FYNNEI. The CDR3 contains 13 residues.

The rearrangement uses TRBV6-1 and TRBJ2-7; D unresolved. The germline V and J ends were trimmed by 9 bases and 2 bases, with 14 bases remaining between them. The V gene's germline CDR1 is MNHNS and CDR2 SASEGT. The CDR3 consists of 13 residues. The CDR3 coding sequence is TGTGCCAGGCCCCCCGCAAGAGCCTACGAGCAGTACTTC. Its protein is CARPPARAYEQYF.

V gene TRBV30 combines with J gene TRBJ1-1, with TRBD1 matching 7 bases. This CDR3 has 14 amino acids. Germline CDR1 GTSNPN, CDR2 SVGIG (reference sequence). Losses at the gene ends were 3 bases for V and 4 bases for J; bases not matched to a gene: 8. CDR3 DNA: TGTGCCTGGAGCTCCGACAGGGTAGGCACTGAAGCTTTCTTT. Its translation is CAWSSDRVGTEAFF.

This clone was counted a few times. This chain connects TRBV7-2 to TRBJ2-7; 8 bases line up with TRBD1. The germline CDR1 and CDR2 sequences are SGHTA and FQGNSA. V lost 5 bases, J lost 2 bases, and 8 bases stayed unmatched. CDR3 length equals 15 residues. The DNA of the CDR3 is TGTGCCAGCAGCCCGGGACAGGTTGCAGCCTACGAGCAGTACTTC. Amino acids: CASSPGQVAAYEQYF.

This chain links TRBV13 with TRBJ2-1, with 9 bases fitting TRBD2. J was trimmed by 0 bases and V by 1 base; bases with no gene match: 10. The CDR3 contains 19 residues. The germline V gene encodes CDR1 PRHDT and CDR2 FYEKMQ (reference sequence). The chain's CDR3 is CASSLELIAGDTSYNEQFF. In DNA, the CDR3 is TGTGCCAGCAGCTTAGAACTAATAGCGGGGGATACCTCCTACAATGAGCAGTTCTTC.

V and J are TRBV10-3 and TRBJ1-5; 8 nucleotides match TRBD1. CDR3 length: 16 residues. Germline-derived CDR1 and CDR2 are ENHRY and SYGVKD. The trim removed 0 bases at V and 2 bases at J, leaving 3 bases unmatched. CDR3 sequence (DNA): TGTGCCATCAGTGAGTCCCAGGGGGCCGGCAATCAGCCCCAGCATTTT. Protein: CAISESQGAGNQPQHF.

The chain couples TRBV5-1 to TRBJ2-1, with D possibly TRBD2 on 6 matching bases. Trimming left V 3 bases short and J 6 bases short, with 13 bases between. The CDR3 is 14 amino acids. Germline CDR1 SGHRS, CDR2 YFSETQ. CDR3 sequence: CASSSLPGSNEQFF. In nucleotides, the CDR3 is TGCGCCAGCAGCTCCCTTCCCGGGAGCAATGAGCAGTTCTTC.

The rearrangement joins TRBV2 to TRBJ2-7; the match to TRBD1 covers 11 bases. The CDR3 totals 17 residues. With 5 bases clipped from V and 7 bases from J, the junction kept 16 bases outside the gene matches. Germline CDR1 and CDR2: SNHLY and FYNNEI. The CDR3 DNA is TGTGCCAGCAGTTTGGACGCCGGGACAGGGGGTCCTTCTGAGCAGTACTTC. It encodes CASSLDAGTGGPSEQYF.

The rearrangement uses TRBV30 and TRBJ2-1; TRBD2 aligns across 8 bases. The CDR3 covers 14 residues. V dropped 5 bases and J dropped 7; count of bases not matched to a gene: 10. The germline gives CDR1 GTSNPN, CDR2 SVGIG (reference sequence). As DNA, the CDR3 is TGTGCCTGGTCGGGGACTAGGGGGAGGAATGAGCAGTTCTTC. Amino acid sequence: CAWSGTRGRNEQFF. The full variable domain, its missing parts supplied by reference TRBV30 and TRBJ2-1, is SQTIHQWPATLVQPVGSPLSLECTVEGTSNPNLYWYRQAAGRGLQLLFYSVGIGQISSEVPQNLSASRPQDRQFILSSKKLLLSDSGFYLCAWSGTRGRNEQFFGPGTRLTVL.

This clone has more than one count but fewer than ten. The V gene is TRBV28, the J gene TRBJ2-4, with D possibly matching TRBD2 (5 bases). Germline lookup yields CDR1 MDHEN and CDR2 SYDVKM. The CDR3 runs to 15 residues. V lost 5 bases and J lost 2, with 13 bases in between. The CDR3 DNA reads TGTGCCAGCAGTCCCTCCCTAGCCACCAAAAACATTCAGTACTTC. Translated: CASSPSLATKNIQYF.

This CDR3 reads CASSGDRGNEQYF. The DNA of the CDR3 is TGCGCCAGCAGCGGGGACAGGGGTAACGAGCAGTACTTC. The chain recombines TRBV5-1 with TRBJ2-7; 10 bases are a match to TRBD1. After removal of 4 bases from V and 5 bases from J, the junction contained 3 bases not matched to a gene. CDR1 and CDR2 (germline): SGHRS, YFSETQ. This CDR3 is 13 amino acids long.

V is TRBV2 and J is TRBJ2-2, with D maybe TRBD2 (5 bases). The CDR3 is made up of 14 amino acids. With 1 base removed from V and 6 bases from J, the gap between germline ends came to 9 bases. Germline V gene lookup returns CDR1 SNHLY and CDR2 FYNNEI. The CDR3 bases are TGTGCCAGCAGTGAAGGGGAGCAATCCGGGGAGCTGTTTTTT. This sequence encodes CASSEGEQSGELFF.

The genes are TRBV20-1 and TRBJ2-5; D uncertain. The V gene's germline CDR1 is DFQATT and CDR2 SNEGSKA (reference sequence). Trimming pared 5 bases from V and 5 bases from J, leaving 9 bases between. The CDR3 runs to 11 residues. This CDR3 is CSASLWETQYF. As DNA, the CDR3 is TGCAGTGCTTCCTTGTGGGAGACCCAGTACTTC.

The V and J genes are TRBV6-5 and TRBJ2-5; TRBD1 might be the D (5 bases). The DNA end lines up better with TRBJ2-7; the J call may be wrong. Germline CDR1 is MNHEY and CDR2 is SVGAGI. The CDR3 contains 13 residues. CDR3 residues: CASSLSQGTEQYF. The CDR3 coding sequence is TGTGCCAGCAGCCTCTCCCAGGGTACCGAGCAGTACTTC.

This rearrangement joins TRBV11-2 to TRBJ1-4; a possible D gene is TRBD1 (6 bases). V shed 4 bases and J shed 8 bases, with 14 bases lying between them. The CDR3 length is 14 residues. Germline lookup yields CDR1 SGHAT and CDR2 FQNNGV. The CDR3 loop is CASSWRGVEEKLFF. DNA of the CDR3: TGTGCCAGCAGCTGGAGGGGGGTGGAGGAAAAACTGTTTTTT.

Notes on this clone: This sequence is one base from a far larger clone and is likely a read error. Other DNA sequences in the same sample also yield this CDR3. Here the CDR3 reads CASSLGVSYEQYF. Here the CDR3 DNA reads TGTGCCAGCAGCTTAGGGGTGAGCTACGAGCAGTACTTC. V and J are TRBV7-2 and TRBJ2-7; D unresolved. Germline assignment: CDR1 SGHTA and CDR2 FQGNSA. CDR3 length equals 13 residues. V dropped 1 base and J dropped 3 bases, with 7 bases sitting between them.

This chain joins TRBV19 and TRBJ2-1; D tentatively reads TRBD1 or TRBD2 (7 bases each). V was clipped by 7 bases and J by 7 bases, with 17 bases between them. CDR3 length: 14 amino acids. Germline-derived CDR1 and CDR2 are LNHDA and SQIVND (reference sequence). The CDR3 DNA follows: TGTGCCAGTAATCAGGGGGGGCGCTTAAATGAGCAGTTCTTC. This translates into CASNQGGRLNEQFF.

The V call is TRBV28, the J call TRBJ1-5, with unresolved D. The CDR3 is made up of 14 amino acids. The V end was cut by 6 bases, the J end by 0 bases, with 9 bases between. Germline V gene sequence: CDR1 MDHEN, CDR2 SYDVKM. The CDR3 sequence: CASSLFGSNQPQHF. As DNA, the CDR3 is TGTGCCAGCAGCCTGTTTGGTAGCAATCAGCCCCAGCATTTT.

This chain joins TRBV7-6 and TRBJ2-1; D call uncertain. CDR1 is SGHVS and CDR2 is FNYEAQ in the germline V gene. Trimming took 2 bases from V and 15 from J, leaving 17 bases between them. The length of the CDR3 is 13 residues. This CDR3 reads CASSLYQDVQLFF. CDR3 nucleotide sequence: TGTGCCAGCAGCTTATATCAGGATGTCCAGCTGTTCTTC.

The V call is TRBV29-1, the J call TRBJ1-1; 7 nucleotides agree with TRBD1. Germline loops: CDR1 SQVTM, CDR2 ANQGSEA. The CDR3 has 10 residues. J was trimmed by 10 bases and V by 6 bases; bases with no gene match: 5. In nucleotides, the CDR3 is TGCAGCGTCGAGACAGGGCGAGCTTTCTTT. Amino acid sequence: CSVETGRAFF.

With regard to this clone: The sample holds other DNA sequences that translate to the same CDR3. The rearrangement joins TRBV18 to TRBJ1-6; no clear D. CDR3 length: 12 amino acids. CDR1 and CDR2 (germline): KGHSH, LQKENI. V gave up 3 bases and J gave up 7 bases, with 4 bases separating them. The CDR3: CASSPPNSPLHF. The CDR3 region has the DNA TGTGCCAGCTCACCTCCCAATTCACCCCTCCACTTT. The complete variable domain, with remaining parts taken from reference TRBV18 and TRBJ1-6, reads NAGVMQNPRHLVRRRGQEARLRCSPMKGHSHVYWYRQLPEEGLKFMVYLQKENIIDESGMPKERFSAEFPKEGPSILRIQQVVRGDSAAYFCASSPPNSPLHFGNGTRLTVT.

V gene TRBV30 combines with J gene TRBJ2-3; the D gene is possibly TRBD2 (5 bases). CDR3 length: 12 residues. Trimming shortened V by 2 bases and J by 6 bases, and 9 bases separated the two germline ends. Germline assignment: CDR1 GTSNPN and CDR2 SVGIG (reference sequence). The CDR3 DNA reads TGTGCCTGGAGTAGGCGCGGGGATACGCAGTATTTT. As protein: CAWSRRGDTQYF.

The chain carries TRBV7-8 and TRBJ1-6; 7 nucleotides line up with TRBD1. Unmatched junction bases numbered 15, after V lost 4 bases and J lost 6 bases. Germline V gene data show CDR1 as SGHVS and CDR2 as FQNEAQ. CDR3 length equals 18 residues. The CDR3 DNA reads TGTGCCAGCAGCTCCAGGGACCAAACTCAGGGGGTTAATTCACCCCTCCACTTT. Its translation is CASSSRDQTQGVNSPLHF.

The chain is built from TRBV4-2 and TRBJ2-5; perhaps TRBD2 as D (5 bases). The CDR3 length is 15 residues. V shed 3 bases and J shed 2 bases, with 13 bases lying between them. In germline, CDR1 is LGHNA, CDR2 YNFKEQ. The CDR3: CASSHGLGGQETQYF. The CDR3 region has the DNA TGTGCCAGCAGCCACGGCCTCGGAGGACAAGAGACCCAGTACTTC.

This chain joins TRBV6-4 and TRBJ2-5; the D is unclear. This CDR3 contains 16 residues. Trimming shortened V by 5 bases and J by 5 bases, and 21 bases separated the two germline ends. CDR1 MRHNA and CDR2 SNTAGT come from the germline V gene. CDR3 coding DNA: TGTGCCAGCAGTTACCCCCTAGGAGTTCCCCAGGAGACCCAGTACTTC. Translated: CASSYPLGVPQETQYF.

The V call is TRBV5-6, the J call TRBJ2-5; 7 positions match TRBD1. CDR3 length equals 14 residues. The trim removed 4 bases at V and 2 bases at J, leaving 5 bases unmatched. Germline CDR1 SGHDT, CDR2 YYEEEE. The chain's CDR3 is CASSLGQVQETQYF. DNA for the CDR3: TGTGCCAGCAGCCTCGGACAGGTTCAAGAGACCCAGTACTTC.

CDR3 sequence: CASSEGRGVNTGELFF. The CDR3 nucleotides read TGTGCCAGCAGTGAAGGACGGGGGGTAAACACCGGGGAGCTGTTTTTT. The chain carries TRBV6-1 and TRBJ2-2; 7 bases match TRBD2. The CDR3 length is 16 residues. Trimming cost V 1 base and J 2 bases; bases outside gene matches: 4. Germline-derived CDR1 and CDR2 are MNHNS and SASEGT.